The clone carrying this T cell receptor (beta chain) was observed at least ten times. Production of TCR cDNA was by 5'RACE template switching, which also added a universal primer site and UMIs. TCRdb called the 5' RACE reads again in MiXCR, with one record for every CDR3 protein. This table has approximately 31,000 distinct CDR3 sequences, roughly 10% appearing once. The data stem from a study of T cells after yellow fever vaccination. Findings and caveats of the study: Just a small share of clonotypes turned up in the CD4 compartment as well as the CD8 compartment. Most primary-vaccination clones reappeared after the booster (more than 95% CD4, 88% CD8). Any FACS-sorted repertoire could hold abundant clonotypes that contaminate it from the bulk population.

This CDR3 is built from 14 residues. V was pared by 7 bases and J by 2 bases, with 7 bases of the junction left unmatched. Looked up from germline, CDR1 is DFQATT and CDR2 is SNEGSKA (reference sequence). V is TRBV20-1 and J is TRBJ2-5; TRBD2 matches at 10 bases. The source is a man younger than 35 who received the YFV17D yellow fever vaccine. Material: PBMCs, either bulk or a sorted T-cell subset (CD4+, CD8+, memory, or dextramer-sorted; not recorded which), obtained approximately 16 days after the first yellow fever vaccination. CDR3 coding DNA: TGCAGTGGGCTCAGGACTAGCGGACAAGAGACCCAGTACTTC. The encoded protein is CSGLRTSGQETQYF.